This T cell receptor beta chain derives from a study of spatial heterogeneity in lung cancer. Study as a whole: Alpha-chain sequences were consistently detected less often than beta-chain sequences.

Indicated time point: sample taken at primary tumor resection. Researchers sequenced whole RNA taken from tumor, nontumor lung or frozen PBMC without sorting. This clonotype was observed at least ten times. TCRdb used MiXCR to reprocess the 5' RACE reads, holding one entry per CDR3 protein. The sample consists of about 78,000 distinct CDR3 sequences, roughly 8% of them appearing once. The CDR3 covers 13 residues. The V gene end was trimmed by 8 bases and the J gene end by 1 base; junction bases not matched to a gene: 5. The chain carries TRBV12-3 or TRBV12-4 and TRBJ2-7; 7 bases line up with TRBD1. The TCR comes from a male donor with early-stage non-small cell lung cancer. The specimen comprised PBMCs, sampled at surgery. The CDR3 DNA is TGTGCCAGCCTGGGGACAGATTCCTACGAGCAGTACTTC. This sequence encodes CASLGTDSYEQYF.